This passage covers 24 T cell receptor beta chains from one sample sequenced in a study of blood T cell repertoires in COVID-19. TCRdb's copy holds only in-frame clones and misses some; the assay was immunoSEQ multiplex PCR. Here the sample spans some 100,000 clones, around 87% being singletons. The sample consisted of peripheral blood. The receptors were gathered from a human donor in a cohort sampled during active COVID-19.

The V gene is TRBV2, the J gene TRBJ1-5; 10 positions match TRBD1. Per germline, CDR1 SNHLY and CDR2 FYNNEI. The length of the CDR3 is 13 residues. The V gene end was trimmed by 8 bases and the J gene end by 5 bases; junction bases not matched to a gene: 3. The CDR3 sequence: CASGDRGDQPQHF. CDR3 DNA sequence: TGTGCCAGCGGGGACAGGGGCGATCAGCCCCAGCATTTT.

V is TRBV5-1 and J is TRBJ2-5; 9 bases fit TRBD1. Losses at the gene ends were 0 bases for V and 8 bases for J; bases not matched to a gene: 5. The germline gives CDR1 SGHRS, CDR2 YFSETQ. This CDR3 comprises 14 residues. CDR3 loop: CASSLGDREDTQYF. CDR3 DNA: TGCGCCAGCAGCTTGGGGGACAGGGAGGACACCCAGTACTTC.

The chain employs TRBV6-1 and TRBJ2-7, with D possibly being TRBD1 (5 bases). Germline V gives CDR1 MNHNS, CDR2 SASEGT. The CDR3 covers 13 residues. V was pared by 1 base and J by 3 bases, with 7 bases between. CDR3 sequence: CASSEGQFYEQYF. The CDR3 DNA sequence: TGTGCCAGCAGTGAAGGACAGTTCTACGAGCAGTACTTC.

The chain recombines TRBV4-3 with TRBJ2-7; D is possibly TRBD1 (6 bases). Trimming took 4 bases from V and 3 from J, leaving 13 bases between them. Germline V gene sequence: CDR1 LGHNA, CDR2 YSLEER. The CDR3 spans 14 residues. Here the CDR3 reads CASSLTGTHYEQYF. The CDR3, as DNA: TGCGCCAGCAGCCTTACAGGGACACACTACGAGCAGTACTTC.

V is TRBV9 and J is TRBJ2-3, with a tentative D call TRBD2 (7 bases). Trimming took off 4 bases at V and 5 bases at J, with 14 bases between the two ends. Germline-derived CDR1 and CDR2 are SGDLS and YYNGEE. The CDR3 has 14 amino acids. CDR3 amino acids: CASSLSGGVDTQYF. The CDR3 region has the DNA TGTGCCAGCAGCCTTTCGGGGGGCGTAGATACGCAGTATTTT.

The chain uses TRBV7-2 and TRBJ1-5, with D unclear. This CDR3 is 15 amino acids long. Between the trimmed V and J ends, which lost 1 base and 4 bases, there was a span of 11 bases. Germline V gene lookup returns CDR1 SGHTA and CDR2 FQGNSA. The CDR3 region is CASSLGIRTNQPQHF. The CDR3 DNA reads TGTGCCAGCAGCTTAGGGATCCGGACTAATCAGCCCCAGCATTTT. Full variable domain (outside the CDR3, taken from reference TRBV7-2 and TRBJ1-5): GAGVSQSPSNKVTEKGKDVELRCDPISGHTALYWYRQSLGQGLEFLIYFQGNSAPDKSGLPSDRFSAERTGGSVSTLTIQRTQQEDSAVYLCASSLGIRTNQPQHFGDGTRLSIL.

V and J are TRBV18 and TRBJ1-1, with D uncertain. The CDR3 sequence is 13 residues long. CDR1 and CDR2 (germline): KGHSH, LQKENI. V was trimmed by 6 bases and J by 7 bases, leaving 15 bases between them. Here the CDR3 DNA reads TGTGCCAGCTCCTACCAACGAGGGAATGAAGCTTTCTTT. This gives the protein CASSYQRGNEAFF.

This chain joins TRBV24-1 and TRBJ2-2; D call uncertain. There are 13 residues in the CDR3. Germline V CDR1 and CDR2: KGHDR, SFDVKD. The V gene lost 7 bases and the J gene lost 1 base, with 6 bases spanning the gap. This chain's CDR3 is CATRALNTGELFF. CDR3 DNA: TGTGCCACCAGGGCCTTGAACACCGGGGAGCTGTTTTTT.

The chain is built from TRBV28 and TRBJ1-5, with 7 bases that match TRBD1. Germline V gene sequence: CDR1 MDHEN, CDR2 SYDVKM. This CDR3 is 15 amino acids long. With 3 bases clipped from V and 7 bases from J, the junction kept 9 bases outside the gene matches. The DNA for the CDR3 is TGTGCCAGCAGTTTGCTCAACAGGGGCCAACAGCCCCAGCATTTT. Protein: CASSLLNRGQQPQHF. Filled out from reference TRBV28 and TRBJ1-5, the complete variable domain reads DVKVTQSSRYLVKRTGEKVFLECVQDMDHENMFWYRQDPGLGLRLIYFSYDVKMKEKGDIPEGYSVSREKKERFSLILESASTNQTSMYLCASSLLNRGQQPQHFGDGTRLSIL.

J is TRBJ1-2 and V is TRBV18; TRBD1 matches 7 bases. The germline V gene encodes CDR1 KGHSH and CDR2 LQKENI. J was trimmed by 10 bases and V by 5 bases; bases with no gene match: 13. CDR3 length: 14 residues. This CDR3 reads CASSAATGTHVYTF. CDR3 nucleotide sequence: TGTGCCAGCTCAGCCGCGACAGGGACTCACGTCTACACCTTC.

This chain connects TRBV19 to TRBJ2-6; D gene uncertain. CDR1 and CDR2 from the germline V gene are LNHDA and SQIVND (reference sequence). Between the trimmed V and J ends, which lost 1 base and 2 bases, there was a span of 6 bases. The CDR3 spans 15 residues. CDR3 sequence (DNA): TGTGCCAGTAGTATAGCCGCTACTGGGGCCAACGTCCTGACTTTC. Its translation: CASSIAATGANVLTF.

V usage is TRBV9 and J usage is TRBJ2-1; D might be TRBD2 (7 bases). This CDR3 contains 13 residues. The V gene lost 4 bases and the J gene lost 7 bases, with 12 bases spanning the gap. Per the germline V gene, CDR1 is SGDLS and CDR2 is YYNGEE. In DNA form, the CDR3 reads TGTGCCAGCAGCCGGGGGAGGGGGAATGAGCAGTTCTTC. Translation gives CASSRGRGNEQFF. Combining the CDR3 with reference TRBV9 and TRBJ2-1 gives the whole variable domain DSGVTQTPKHLITATGQRVTLRCSPRSGDLSVYWYQQSLDQGLQFLIQYYNGEERAKGNILERFSAQQFPDLHSELNLSSLELGDSALYFCASSRGRGNEQFFGPGTRLTVL.

The chain has TRBV11-2 and TRBJ1-1, with D uncertain. Germline CDR1 reads SGHAT; CDR2 reads FQNNGV. This CDR3 spans 13 amino acids. V lost 1 base and J 6 bases, leaving 9 bases between the germline ends. CDR3 DNA sequence: TGTGCCAGCAGCTTAGGAGGCAGCGCTGAAGCTTTCTTT. Its protein product is CASSLGGSAEAFF. The entire variable domain, with the rest obtained from reference TRBV11-2 and TRBJ1-1, is as follows: EAGVAQSPRYKIIEKRQSVAFWCNPISGHATLYWYQQILGQGPKLLIQFQNNGVVDDSQLPKDRFSAERLKGVDSTLKIQPAKLEDSAVYLCASSLGGSAEAFFGQGTRLTVV.

The V and J genes are TRBV19 and TRBJ1-1, with TRBD1 identical over 11 bases. The junction had 11 bases not matched to a gene; V was cut back by 5 bases and J by 0 bases. In germline, CDR1 is LNHDA, CDR2 SQIVND (reference sequence). This CDR3 has 18 amino acids. Here the CDR3 DNA reads TGTGCCAGTAGTTCTCCTGGGGACAGGGGGTTTTTGAACACTGAAGCTTTCTTT. Protein sequence: CASSSPGDRGFLNTEAFF.

This sequence joins TRBV28 and TRBJ1-4; no clear D gene. Germline V gene data show CDR1 as MDHEN and CDR2 as SYDVKM. The CDR3 is 15 residues long. Trimming left V 5 bases short and J 7 bases short, with 17 bases between. CDR3 nucleotide sequence: TGTGCCAGCAGTCCACCGGTCCTAGTTAGTGAAAAACTGTTTTTT. Translated: CASSPPVLVSEKLFF.

The chain joins TRBV9 to TRBJ1-1, with D perhaps matching TRBD1 (5 bases). The length of the CDR3 is 16 residues. Germline V gives CDR1 SGDLS, CDR2 YYNGEE. V lost 3 bases to trimming and J lost 1 base, with 16 bases between them. CDR3 sequence reads: CASSAGHRSPNTEAFF. In DNA form, the CDR3 reads TGTGCCAGCAGCGCCGGACATCGGTCACCGAACACTGAAGCTTTCTTT.

The CDR3 here is CASQRDRGYQPQHF. The CDR3 bases are TGTGCCAGCCAACGGGACAGGGGGTATCAGCCCCAGCATTTT. The V gene is TRBV18, the J gene TRBJ1-5; 11 positions agree with TRBD1. V was clipped by 8 bases and J by 5 bases; unmatched bases: 5. CDR3 size: 14 residues. From germline, CDR1 is KGHSH and CDR2 LQKENI.

J is TRBJ2-7 and V is TRBV18; 8 positions agree with TRBD2. Unmatched junction bases numbered 3, after V lost 3 bases and J lost 5 bases. Germline V lookup: CDR1 KGHSH, CDR2 LQKENI. The CDR3 has 13 amino acids. The CDR3: CASSPGGAHEQYF. The CDR3 nucleotides read TGTGCCAGCTCACCCGGGGGGGCGCACGAGCAGTACTTC. The full variable domain, with the rest looked up from reference TRBV18 and TRBJ2-7, is NAGVMQNPRHLVRRRGQEARLRCSPMKGHSHVYWYRQLPEEGLKFMVYLQKENIIDESGMPKERFSAEFPKEGPSILRIQQVVRGDSAAYFCASSPGGAHEQYFGPGTRLTVT.

This chain links TRBV7-9 with TRBJ2-7, with 7 bases lining up with TRBD2. The junction had 16 bases not matched to a gene; V was cut back by 5 bases and J by 6 bases. Germline assignment: CDR1 SEHNR and CDR2 FQNEAQ (reference sequence). The CDR3 runs to 16 residues. CDR3 nucleotide sequence: TGTGCCAGCAGCCCCCCGGGCCCCAGCGGGGTGTTCGAGCAGTACTTC. Translated, it gives CASSPPGPSGVFEQYF.

V and J are TRBV7-3 and TRBJ2-1, with D unresolved. Germline CDR1 and CDR2: SGHTA and FQGTGA. The CDR3 spans 15 residues. Trimming took off 4 bases at V and 0 bases at J, with 10 bases between the two ends. CDR3 coding DNA: TGTGCCAGCAGCTCTGACATAAGCTCCTACAATGAGCAGTTCTTC. As protein: CASSSDISSYNEQFF.

The V call is TRBV28, the J call TRBJ1-1, with 7 bases aligning to TRBD1. Germline loops: CDR1 MDHEN, CDR2 SYDVKM. Trimming cost V 2 bases and J 6 bases; bases outside gene matches: 9. This CDR3 has 15 amino acids. For the CDR3, the DNA is TGTGCCAGCAGTTTAATGACAGGGAGTTCGGCTGAAGCTTTCTTT. Its translation is CASSLMTGSSAEAFF.

The CDR3 region is CASSLTQGTGELFF. Written as DNA, the CDR3 is TGCGCCAGCAGCCTCACCCAGGGCACCGGGGAGCTGTTTTTT. The chain has TRBV4-1 and TRBJ2-2; a weak D match, TRBD1 (5 bases). Germline V gene data show CDR1 as MGHRA and CDR2 as YSYEKL. This CDR3 comprises 14 residues. V lost 4 bases and J 4 bases, leaving 10 bases between the germline ends.

J is TRBJ1-1 and V is TRBV4-3, with 8 nucleotides matching TRBD1. The length of the CDR3 is 15 residues. With V trimmed by 5 bases and J by 0 bases, 5 bases remained unmatched. Germline CDR1 reads LGHNA; CDR2 reads YSLEER. CDR3 in amino acids: CASSWRTGLNTEAFF. The CDR3 DNA is TGCGCCAGCAGCTGGCGGACAGGGCTGAACACTGAAGCTTTCTTT.

V and J are TRBV7-6 and TRBJ2-1; TRBD1 is a possible D gene (5 bases). Trimming took 5 bases from V and 9 from J, leaving 20 bases between them. There are 15 residues in the CDR3. Germline V gene data show CDR1 as SGHVS and CDR2 as FNYEAQ. The chain's CDR3 is CASSRAATATSEQFF. The CDR3 DNA sequence: TGTGCCAGCAGCCGAGCTGCGACAGCCACCAGTGAGCAGTTCTTC.